One sample yielded the 22 T cell receptor beta chains listed below, sequenced in a study of blood T cell repertoires in COVID-19. Profiling relied on immunoSEQ multiplex PCR, and the TCRdb table lists in-frame clones only, not all of them. This sample has about 260,000 clones, with approximately 89% found just once. Input material: peripheral blood. All receptors come from a woman aged 45-59 years with acute or convalescent COVID-19.

This chain uses TRBV18 with TRBJ2-1; 8 positions match TRBD2. The V and J ends lost 6 bases and 7 bases, in that order; junction bases with no gene match: 5. This CDR3 contains 13 residues. Germline V gives CDR1 KGHSH, CDR2 LQKENI. CDR3 DNA: TGTGCCAGCTCTTACGGACTAGCAAATGAGCAGTTCTTC. It yields the protein CASSYGLANEQFF.

The chain carries TRBV29-1 and TRBJ1-2, with D perhaps TRBD1 (6 bases). V gave up 3 bases and J gave up 8 bases, with 10 bases separating them. The germline CDR1 and CDR2 sequences are SQVTM and ANQGSEA. The CDR3 covers 11 residues. CDR3 bases: TGCAGCGTTGACCACAGGGACGGCTACACCTTC. Translated: CSVDHRDGYTF.

The rearrangement links TRBV6-5 to TRBJ1-2; no firm D call. There are 11 residues in the CDR3. Germline CDR1 MNHEY, CDR2 SVGAGI. Trimming took 6 bases from V and 5 from J, leaving 7 bases between them. The CDR3: CASRNLYGYTF. The DNA for the CDR3 is TGTGCCAGCAGAAATCTTTATGGCTACACCTTC.

The chain recombines TRBV27 with TRBJ1-6; 9 bases fit TRBD1. CDR3 length: 15 amino acids. Trimming cost V 5 bases and J 9 bases; bases outside gene matches: 8. CDR1 is MNHEY and CDR2 is SMNVEV in the germline V gene (reference sequence). The CDR3 protein is CASSLGQGIASPLHF. The CDR3 bases are TGTGCCAGCAGTCTGGGACAGGGTATTGCTTCACCCCTCCACTTT.

The rearrangement links TRBV5-1 to TRBJ2-7, with D possibly being TRBD2 (5 bases). V gave up 2 bases and J gave up 0 bases, with 9 bases separating them. In germline, CDR1 is SGHRS, CDR2 YFSETQ. There are 14 residues in the CDR3. The CDR3 DNA follows: TGCGCCAGCAGCTTCCAAACTAGCTCCTACGAGCAGTACTTC. Amino acids: CASSFQTSSYEQYF.

The V call is TRBV5-4, the J call TRBJ2-7; 13 bases match TRBD2. The CDR3 sequence is 16 residues long. From germline, CDR1 is SGHNT and CDR2 YYREEE (reference sequence). Trimming took 1 base from V and 4 from J; bases not matched to a gene: 5. The CDR3: CASSLPLAGGMYEQYF. The CDR3 DNA reads as TGTGCCAGCAGCTTGCCACTAGCGGGAGGGATGTACGAGCAGTACTTC. The complete variable domain, with remaining parts taken from reference TRBV5-4 and TRBJ2-7, reads ETGVTQSPTHLIKTRGQQVTLRCSSQSGHNTVSWYQQALGQGPQFIFQYYREEENGRGNFPPRFSGLQFPNYSSELNVNALELDDSALYLCASSLPLAGGMYEQYFGPGTRLTVT.

The chain couples TRBV6-5 to TRBJ1-1; the match to TRBD1 covers 7 bases. V was clipped by 4 bases and J by 3 bases; unmatched bases: 2. Germline V gene data show CDR1 as MNHEY and CDR2 as SVGAGI. CDR3 length equals 13 residues. As DNA, the CDR3 is TGTGCCAGCAGTTCGACAGGGTACACTGAAGCTTTCTTT. Translated, it gives CASSSTGYTEAFF.

This chain's CDR3 is CSARLAGGTSYNEQFF. The CDR3 nucleotides are TGCAGCGCTCGACTAGCGGGAGGCACTTCCTACAATGAGCAGTTCTTC. The chain couples TRBV29-1 to TRBJ2-1; 13 bases are a match to TRBD2. J was trimmed by 1 base and V by 7 bases; bases with no gene match: 7. In germline, CDR1 is SQVTM, CDR2 ANQGSEA. This CDR3 spans 16 amino acids.

V usage is TRBV7-8 and J usage is TRBJ1-1, with D maybe TRBD1 (6 bases). Germline V gene data show CDR1 as SGHVS and CDR2 as FQNEAQ. V dropped 5 bases and J dropped 1 base, with 14 bases sitting between them. The CDR3 is 15 residues long. CDR3: CASSARTEKNTEAFF. The CDR3 DNA sequence: TGTGCCAGCAGCGCCCGGACAGAGAAGAACACTGAAGCTTTCTTT.

CDR3 sequence reads: CSGFKGAPETQYF. The CDR3, as DNA: TGCAGCGGTTTCAAGGGGGCGCCTGAGACCCAGTACTTC. The chain has TRBV29-1 and TRBJ2-5, with 7 bases identical to TRBD1. Germline loops: CDR1 SQVTM, CDR2 ANQGSEA. With V trimmed by 7 bases and J by 5 bases, 10 bases remained unmatched. This CDR3 is 13 amino acids long.

The chain recombines TRBV28 with TRBJ2-7, with 7 bases identical to TRBD1. The CDR3 is 14 amino acids. Trimming cost V 6 bases and J 4 bases; bases outside gene matches: 9. The germline CDR1 and CDR2 sequences are MDHEN and SYDVKM. The CDR3 region is CASSSSGRGYEQYF. The DNA of the CDR3 is TGTGCCAGCAGCTCAAGCGGCAGGGGGTACGAGCAGTACTTC.

The chain joins TRBV5-1 to TRBJ1-2, with a weak D call TRBD1 (6 bases). V lost 3 bases, J lost 3 bases, and 12 bases lay in between. The germline gives CDR1 SGHRS, CDR2 YFSETQ. This CDR3 comprises 14 residues. CDR3 nucleotides: TGCGCCAGCAGCTCAACAGGGTACGACTATGGCTACACCTTC. This translates into CASSSTGYDYGYTF.

The chain employs TRBV7-9 and TRBJ2-7; the D gene is possibly TRBD1 (6 bases). From germline, CDR1 is SEHNR and CDR2 FQNEAQ (reference sequence). This CDR3 region has 15 residues. Trimming shortened V by 5 bases and J by 0 bases, and 14 bases separated the two germline ends. CDR3 sequence reads: CASSHRRDISYEQYF. DNA of the CDR3: TGTGCCAGCAGCCACCGCCGGGACATCTCCTACGAGCAGTACTTC.

This rearrangement joins TRBV28 to TRBJ2-7; possibly TRBD1 for D (5 bases). The V end was cut by 7 bases, the J end by 2 bases, with 12 bases between. This CDR3 contains 13 residues. From germline, CDR1 is MDHEN and CDR2 SYDVKM. The CDR3 DNA reads as TGTGCCAGCATGGGGCCAGGCGCCTACGAGCAGTACTTC. It is translated as CASMGPGAYEQYF.

About this clone: Other nucleotide sequences in the sample specify the same CDR3. This chain uses TRBV7-3 with TRBJ1-2; 7 nucleotides line up with TRBD1. This CDR3 comprises 13 residues. Germline V lookup: CDR1 SGHTA, CDR2 FQGTGA. J gave up 4 bases and V 4 bases, and 3 bases lay outside the gene matches. The CDR3 sequence is CASSSTGLYGYTF. The CDR3 DNA reads TGTGCCAGCAGCTCGACAGGGCTCTATGGCTACACCTTC.

The V and J genes are TRBV25-1 and TRBJ2-7; 9 bases line up with TRBD2. Germline V gene data show CDR1 as MGHDK and CDR2 as SYGVNS. The V and J ends lost 4 bases and 4 bases, in that order; junction bases with no gene match: 5. There are 14 residues in the CDR3. CDR3 protein: CASSGPGLAYEQYF. CDR3 in DNA: TGTGCCAGCAGTGGCCCGGGACTAGCTTACGAGCAGTACTTC.

The chain couples TRBV5-1 to TRBJ2-5, with TRBD2 as a possible D gene (6 bases). Trimming removed 4 bases from V and 3 bases from J, with 10 bases in between. This CDR3 spans 13 amino acids. Germline CDR1 reads SGHRS; CDR2 reads YFSETQ. The CDR3 sequence: CASSTLAEETQYF. The CDR3 DNA sequence: TGCGCCAGCAGCACACTAGCAGAAGAGACCCAGTACTTC.

The chain recombines TRBV4-2 with TRBJ1-2; the D gene is possibly TRBD1 (5 bases). The CDR3 runs 17 residues. Per the germline V gene, CDR1 is LGHNA and CDR2 is YNFKEQ. V lost 1 base and J 0 bases, leaving 15 bases between the germline ends. CDR3 nucleotides: TGTGCCAGCAGCCAAGGTTGGAGGGGCCTAGCTAACTATGGCTACACCTTC. As protein: CASSQGWRGLANYGYTF.

The J gene is TRBJ2-1, the V gene TRBV9, with TRBD2 matching over 8 bases. Per the germline V gene, CDR1 is SGDLS and CDR2 is YYNGEE. The junction had 6 bases not matched to a gene; V was cut back by 4 bases and J by 6 bases. The CDR3 is 14 residues long. CDR3 sequence: CASSPGGPLNEQFF. The CDR3 DNA follows: TGTGCCAGCAGCCCGGGGGGGCCACTCAATGAGCAGTTCTTC.

This sequence joins TRBV10-3 and TRBJ2-5, with D maybe TRBD1 (6 bases). Looked up from germline, CDR1 is ENHRY and CDR2 is SYGVKD. Trimming cost V 4 bases and J 2 bases, with 14 bases left between them. CDR3 size: 15 residues. CDR3 DNA: TGTGCCATCAGTGCCAGGGGCCGGGAACAAGAGACCCAGTACTTC. This sequence encodes CAISARGREQETQYF.

This chain links TRBV30 with TRBJ2-7, with a possible D match to TRBD2 (6 bases). Germline V gene sequence: CDR1 GTSNPN, CDR2 SVGIG (reference sequence). The germline V and J ends were trimmed by 0 bases and 3 bases, with 12 bases remaining between them. This CDR3 region has 14 residues. The CDR3 here is CAWSVRGGDYEQYF. DNA of the CDR3: TGTGCCTGGAGTGTACGGGGCGGGGACTACGAGCAGTACTTC.

V gene TRBV7-9 combines with J gene TRBJ2-3; no reliable D call. This CDR3 comprises 19 residues. Trimming removed 4 bases at V and 0 bases at J, with 23 bases between. CDR1 and CDR2 (germline): SEHNR, FQNEAQ (reference sequence). CDR3 DNA sequence: TGTGCCAGCAGCTCGTGGGTCTTTAGGCGGTTCGAAAGCACAGATACGCAGTATTTT. Translation gives CASSSWVFRRFESTDTQYF.